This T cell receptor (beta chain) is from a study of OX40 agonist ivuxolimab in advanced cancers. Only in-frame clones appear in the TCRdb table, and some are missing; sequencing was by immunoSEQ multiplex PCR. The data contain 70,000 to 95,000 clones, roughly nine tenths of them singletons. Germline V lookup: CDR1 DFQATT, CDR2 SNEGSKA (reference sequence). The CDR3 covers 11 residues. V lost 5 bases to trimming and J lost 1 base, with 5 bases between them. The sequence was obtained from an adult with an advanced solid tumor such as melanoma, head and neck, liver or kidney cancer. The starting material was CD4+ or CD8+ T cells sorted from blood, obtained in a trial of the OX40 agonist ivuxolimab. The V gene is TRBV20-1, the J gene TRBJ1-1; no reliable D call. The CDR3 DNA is TGCAGTGCTCCAGGGAACACTGAAGCTTTCTTT. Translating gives CSAPGNTEAFF.